The source of this TCR beta chain is a study of cytomegalovirus exposure and HLA in healthy donors. Study-level points and caveats: Later on, an analysis tied 15,000 to 20,000 TCR beta sequences to HLA alleles at 0.05 false discovery rate.

Notes on this clone: What it binds is unknown.

V was cut by 7 bases and J by 0 bases, with 18 bases left in between. CDR3 length equals 16 residues. CDR1 is LNHDA, CDR2 SQIVND, per germline (reference sequence). Researchers ran the PCR with 60 Vbeta and 13 Jbeta primers. Here immunoSEQ multiplex PCR was the method, and the copy in TCRdb shows in-frame clones only, minus some. This sample yields roughly 100,000 clones, of which more than 60% are seen a single time; over 7.5% belongs to the top ten. Sequenced sample: PBMCs. V gene TRBV19 combines with J gene TRBJ1-2; a possible D gene is TRBD1 (6 bases). This clonotype was obtained from a woman between 35 and 50 years old in good health and CMV-seropositive. The CDR3 reads CASTLDSRLANYGYTF. CDR3 nucleotides: TGTGCCAGTACCTTGGACAGCCGGTTAGCTAACTATGGCTACACCTTC.